A selection of T cell receptor beta chains follows, all from one sample in a study of blood T cell repertoires in COVID-19. Clones were read by immunoSEQ multiplex PCR, and TCRdb kept only the in-frame ones, dropping some. The sample shows just under 45,000 clones, about 87% of them seen only once. The sequenced sample was peripheral blood. The source of these receptors is a man between 35 and 55 years old with COVID-19, enrolled during active disease. The CDR3 runs from the conserved cysteine through the conserved F or W. Each record gives: J gene, D gene, V gene, clone size, CDR3 DNA, CDR3 protein. A D gene is named only where the DNA matches it firmly. Expanded clones get a size class; other rows say once, few or many, or leave the size out.

>TRBJ2-3|TRBD2|TRBV4-1|.
TGCGCCAGCAGCGAAACTAGCGGGGGGGCCCGAGATACGCAGTATTTT
CASSETSGGARDTQYF
>TRBJ2-5|.|TRBV5-1|.
TGCGCCAGCAGCTTGGTGGGTCAGATCCCGGGGGAGACCCAGTACTTC
CASSLVGQIPGETQYF
>TRBJ2-7|TRBD2|TRBV5-1|.
TGCGCCAGCAGCTTGACCCGAGCTAGCGGGAACTCCTACGAGCAGTACTTC
CASSLTRASGNSYEQYF
>TRBJ1-1|.|TRBV18|.
TGTGCCAGCTCACCACCCGGGAGGAATGAAGCTTTCTTT
CASSPPGRNEAFF
>TRBJ2-7|.|TRBV24-1|.
TGTGCCACCAGTGCGGGGGGCCACGAGCAGTACTTC
CATSAGGHEQYF
>TRBJ2-7|.|TRBV4-1|few
TGCGCCAGCAGTCGATACGAGATGGGGCTCTACGAGCAGTACTTC
CASSRYEMGLYEQYF
>TRBJ1-1|TRBD1|TRBV18|.
TGTGCCAGCTCACGGGGACGGACAGGGTCGACTGAAGCTTTCTTT
CASSRGRTGSTEAFF
>TRBJ2-5|.|TRBV9|.
TGTGCCAGCAGCGTAGAGGGTTCCCGGGGGACCCAGTACTTC
CASSVEGSRGTQYF
>TRBJ2-3|.|TRBV9|once
TGTGCCAGCAGCGAAATAACAGGGACAGATACGCAGTATTTT
CASSEITGTDTQYF
>TRBJ2-7|.|TRBV5-1|.
TGCGCCAGCAGCTTGAAGGGGATTGGCGAGCAGTACTTC
CASSLKGIGEQYF
>TRBJ1-6|.|TRBV5-4|.
TGTGCCAGCAGCTTGGGACAGAATAATTCACCCCTCCACTTT
CASSLGQNNSPLHF
>TRBJ2-2|TRBD1|TRBV24-1|.
TGTGCCACCAGTGTTGGGAGAGGGGGCAACACCGGGGAGCTGTTTTTT
CATSVGRGGNTGELFF
>TRBJ2-5|TRBD2|TRBV10-3|few
TGTGCCACCCAGCCCGGGACTAGCGCTCTGAGGGGTCAAGAGACCCAGTACTTC
CATQPGTSALRGQETQYF
>TRBJ1-3|.|TRBV28|few
TGTGCCAGCAGCCTAACGACAGGCGGGGGTGTCTCGGGAAACACCATATATTTT
CASSLTTGGGVSGNTIYF
>TRBJ1-4|.|TRBV5-1|.
TGCGCCAGCAGCTTGGCCGAACAATCGGGTAATGAAAAACTGTTTTTT
CASSLAEQSGNEKLFF
>TRBJ2-7|TRBD2|TRBV6-5|.
TGTGCCAGCAGTAAGGAGGGAGGGCGAGGGAACGAGCAGTACTTC
CASSKEGGRGNEQYF
>TRBJ2-5|.|TRBV20-1|.
TGCAGTGCCAGTACTAGCTCAGAGACCCAGTACTTC
CSASTSSETQYF
>TRBJ2-7|.|TRBV5-1|.
TGCGCCAGCAGCCCATCGGGACAATCCTACGAGCAGTACTTC
CASSPSGQSYEQYF
>TRBJ2-5|.|TRBV19|.
TGTGCCAGTAGTTCCCGGGTAGCAGGGTCAACCCAGTACTTC
CASSSRVAGSTQYF
>TRBJ1-2|.|TRBV2|.
TGTGCCAGCAGTGGAAATCAGGGAGGAGATTATGGCTACACCTTC
CASSGNQGGDYGYTF
>TRBJ2-1|TRBD2|TRBV7-6|.
TGTGCCAGCAGCTCGGGACTAGCGGGAGGCCACTCCTACAATGAGCAGTTCTTC
CASSSGLAGGHSYNEQFF
>TRBJ1-2|.|TRBV28|.
TGTGCCAGCAGTTTGGGCTCGCAGTATGGCTACACCTTC
CASSLGSQYGYTF
>TRBJ2-3|.|TRBV6-5|few
TGTGCCAGCAGACAGGTCACAGATACGCAGTATTTT
CASRQVTDTQYF
>TRBJ1-2|TRBD1|TRBV6-5|.
TGTGCCAGCAGCAAAACAGGGGAAAGGGGCTATGGCTACACCTTC
CASSKTGERGYGYTF
>TRBJ2-7|.|TRBV5-1|.
TGCGCCAGCAAGACACCGACGGGGGACGAGCAGTACTTC
CASKTPTGDEQYF
>TRBJ1-4|.|TRBV10-1|.
TGCGCCAGCAGTGAGTCGGACTCCCTTAATGAAAAACTGTTTTTT
CASSESDSLNEKLFF
>TRBJ2-7|.|TRBV7-8|.
TGTGCCAGCAGCTTAGCTAGCGCGTCCTACGAGCAGTACTTC
CASSLASASYEQYF
>TRBJ1-5|TRBD1|TRBV7-9|once
TGTGCCAGCAGTCGGACAGGGGCGGGTCAGCCCCAGCATTTT
CASSRTGAGQPQHF
>TRBJ1-5|.|TRBV9|.
TGTGCCAGCAGCGCGGCGGACAGTAGCAATCAGCCCCAGCATTTT
CASSAADSSNQPQHF